This T cell receptor beta chain was sequenced during a study of T-cell reconstitution after alpha-beta-depleted transplantation in children. A library of TCRbeta sequences, prepared with unique molecular identifiers, was generated. TCRdb called the PCR reads again in MiXCR, with one record for every CDR3 protein. The table lists about 91,000 distinct CDR3 sequences, 8% to 9% of them singletons, with roughly 7% in the top ten. This clonotype was picked up many times. CDR3 length: 15 amino acids. Germline loops: CDR1 SGHRS, CDR2 YFSETQ. The V end lost 0 bases, the J end lost 0 bases, and 8 bases lay between the germline ends.

The rearrangement links TRBV5-1 to TRBJ2-3; no firm D call. This clonotype originated in a human donor who donated a stem cell graft to a child with congenital amegakaryocytic thrombocytopenia. The specimen comprised PBMCs from the stem cell graft donor, sampled from the stem cell graft. DNA of the CDR3: TGCGCCAGCAGCTTGGGGTACCAAAGCACAGATACGCAGTATTTT. Translating gives CASSLGYQSTDTQYF.